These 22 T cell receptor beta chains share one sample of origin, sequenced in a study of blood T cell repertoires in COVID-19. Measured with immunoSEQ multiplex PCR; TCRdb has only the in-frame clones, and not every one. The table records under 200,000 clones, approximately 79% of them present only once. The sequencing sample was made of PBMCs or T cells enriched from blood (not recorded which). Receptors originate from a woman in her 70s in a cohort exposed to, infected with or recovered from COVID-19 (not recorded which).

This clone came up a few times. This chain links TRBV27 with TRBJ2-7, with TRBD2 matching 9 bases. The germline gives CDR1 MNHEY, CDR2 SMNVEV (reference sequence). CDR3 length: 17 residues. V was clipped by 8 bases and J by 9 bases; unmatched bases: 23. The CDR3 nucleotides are TGTGCCAGCTCGAGAGGGGCTAGCGGGACTTCCCCGCTAAGGCAGTACTTC. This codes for CASSRGASGTSPLRQYF.

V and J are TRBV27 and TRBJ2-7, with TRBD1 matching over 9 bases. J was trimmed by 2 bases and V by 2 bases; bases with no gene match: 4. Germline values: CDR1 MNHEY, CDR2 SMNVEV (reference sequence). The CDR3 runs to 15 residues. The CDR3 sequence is CASSLVGQGTYEQYF. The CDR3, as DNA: TGTGCCAGCAGTTTAGTGGGACAGGGTACCTACGAGCAGTACTTC.

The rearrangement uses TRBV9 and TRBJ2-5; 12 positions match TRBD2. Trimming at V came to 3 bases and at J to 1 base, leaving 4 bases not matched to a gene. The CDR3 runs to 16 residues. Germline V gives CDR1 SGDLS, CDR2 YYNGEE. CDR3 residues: CASSARLAGVQETQYF. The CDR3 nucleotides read TGTGCCAGCAGCGCTAGACTAGCGGGAGTCCAAGAGACCCAGTACTTC. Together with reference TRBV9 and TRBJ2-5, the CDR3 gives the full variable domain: DSGVTQTPKHLITATGQRVTLRCSPRSGDLSVYWYQQSLDQGLQFLIQYYNGEERAKGNILERFSAQQFPDLHSELNLSSLELGDSALYFCASSARLAGVQETQYFGPGTRLLVL.

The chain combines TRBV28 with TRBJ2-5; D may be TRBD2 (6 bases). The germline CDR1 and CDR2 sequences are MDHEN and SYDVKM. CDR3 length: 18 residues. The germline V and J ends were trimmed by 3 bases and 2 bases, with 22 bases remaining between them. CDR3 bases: TGTGCCAGCAGTTTGTCGACTAGGGGTGGAGGGTCGCAAGAGACCCAGTACTTC. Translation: CASSLSTRGGGSQETQYF.

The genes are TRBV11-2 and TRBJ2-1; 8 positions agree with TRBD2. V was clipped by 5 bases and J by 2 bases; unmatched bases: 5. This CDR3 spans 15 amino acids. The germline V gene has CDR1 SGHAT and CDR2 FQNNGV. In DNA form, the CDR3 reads TGTGCCAGCAGCCCCGGGGGGGGTCCCTACAATGAGCAGTTCTTC. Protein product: CASSPGGGPYNEQFF.

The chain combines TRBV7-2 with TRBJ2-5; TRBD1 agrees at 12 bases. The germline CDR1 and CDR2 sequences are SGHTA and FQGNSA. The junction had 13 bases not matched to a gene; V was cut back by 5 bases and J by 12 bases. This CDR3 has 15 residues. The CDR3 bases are TGTGCCAGCAGCACGCAAACGGGACAGGGGGCCTCGGAGTACTTC. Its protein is CASSTQTGQGASEYF.

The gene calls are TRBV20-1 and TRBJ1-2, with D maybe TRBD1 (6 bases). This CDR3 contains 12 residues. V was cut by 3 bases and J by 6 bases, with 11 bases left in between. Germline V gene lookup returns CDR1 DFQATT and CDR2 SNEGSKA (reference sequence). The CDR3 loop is CSASRGGDGYTF. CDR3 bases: TGCAGTGCTAGTAGGGGGGGCGATGGCTACACCTTC.

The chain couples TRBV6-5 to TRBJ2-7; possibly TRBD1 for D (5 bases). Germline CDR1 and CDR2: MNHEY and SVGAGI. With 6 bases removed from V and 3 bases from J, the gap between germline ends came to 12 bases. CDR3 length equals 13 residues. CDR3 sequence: CASSGHTGYEQYF. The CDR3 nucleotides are TGTGCCAGCAGCGGACATACAGGCTACGAGCAGTACTTC.

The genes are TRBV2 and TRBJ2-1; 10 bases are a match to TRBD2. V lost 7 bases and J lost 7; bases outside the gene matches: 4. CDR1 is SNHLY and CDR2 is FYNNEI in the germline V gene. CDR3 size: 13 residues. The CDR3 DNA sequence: TGTGCCAGCACTAGTAGCGGGAGGAATGAGCAGTTCTTC. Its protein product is CASTSSGRNEQFF.

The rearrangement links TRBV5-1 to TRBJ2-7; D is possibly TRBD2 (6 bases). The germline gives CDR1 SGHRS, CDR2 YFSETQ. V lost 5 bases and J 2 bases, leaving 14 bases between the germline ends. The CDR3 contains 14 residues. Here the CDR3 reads CASSTTSVTYEQYF. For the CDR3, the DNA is TGCGCCAGCAGTACGACTAGTGTAACCTACGAGCAGTACTTC. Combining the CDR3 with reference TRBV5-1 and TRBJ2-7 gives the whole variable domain KAGVTQTPRYLIKTRGQQVTLSCSPISGHRSVSWYQQTPGQGLQFLFEYFSETQRNKGNFPGRFSGRQFSNSRSEMNVSTLELGDSALYLCASSTTSVTYEQYFGPGTRLTVT.

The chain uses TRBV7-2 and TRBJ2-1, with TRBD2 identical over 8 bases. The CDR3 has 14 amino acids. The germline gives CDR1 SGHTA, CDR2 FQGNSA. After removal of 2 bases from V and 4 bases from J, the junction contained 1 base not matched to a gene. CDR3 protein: CASSLTSGYNEQFF. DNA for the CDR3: TGTGCCAGCAGCTTAACTAGCGGATACAATGAGCAGTTCTTC.

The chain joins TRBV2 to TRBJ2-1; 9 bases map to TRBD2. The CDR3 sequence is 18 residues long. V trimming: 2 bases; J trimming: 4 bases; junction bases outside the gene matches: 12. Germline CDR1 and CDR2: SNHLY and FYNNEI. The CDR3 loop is CASSEYGRTSEVYNEQFF. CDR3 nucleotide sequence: TGTGCCAGCAGTGAATATGGGAGGACTAGCGAGGTTTACAATGAGCAGTTCTTC. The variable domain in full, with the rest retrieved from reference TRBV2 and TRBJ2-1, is EPEVTQTPSHQVTQMGQEVILRCVPISNHLYFYWYRQILGQKVEFLVSFYNNEISEKSEIFDDQFSVERPDGSNFTLKIRSTKLEDSAMYFCASSEYGRTSEVYNEQFFGPGTRLTVL.

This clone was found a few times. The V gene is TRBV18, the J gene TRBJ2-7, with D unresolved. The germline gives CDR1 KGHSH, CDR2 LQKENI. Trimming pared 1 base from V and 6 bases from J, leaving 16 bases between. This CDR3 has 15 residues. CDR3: CASSPRAGRLSEQYF. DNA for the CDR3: TGTGCCAGCTCACCACGGGCAGGTCGGTTGAGCGAGCAGTACTTC.

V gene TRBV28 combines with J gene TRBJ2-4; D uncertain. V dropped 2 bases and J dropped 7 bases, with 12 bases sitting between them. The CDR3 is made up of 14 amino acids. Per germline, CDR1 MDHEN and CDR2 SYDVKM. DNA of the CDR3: TGTGCCAGCAGTTTAGTGGCATTCGGGAACATTCAGTACTTC. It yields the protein CASSLVAFGNIQYF.

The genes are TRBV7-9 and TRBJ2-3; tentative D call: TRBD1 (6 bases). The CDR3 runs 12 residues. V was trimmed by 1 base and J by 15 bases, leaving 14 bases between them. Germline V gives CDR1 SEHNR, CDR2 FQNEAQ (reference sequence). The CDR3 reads CASSLGGPGRYF. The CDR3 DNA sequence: TGTGCCAGCAGCTTAGGGGGGCCGGGTAGATATTTT.

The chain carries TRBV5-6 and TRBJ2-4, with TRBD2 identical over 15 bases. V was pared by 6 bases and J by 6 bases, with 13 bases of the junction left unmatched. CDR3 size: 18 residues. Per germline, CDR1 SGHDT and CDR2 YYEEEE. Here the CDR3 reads CASNPRGLAGGRVNIQYF. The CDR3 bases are TGTGCCAGCAACCCGAGGGGACTAGCGGGAGGCCGGGTAAACATTCAGTACTTC.

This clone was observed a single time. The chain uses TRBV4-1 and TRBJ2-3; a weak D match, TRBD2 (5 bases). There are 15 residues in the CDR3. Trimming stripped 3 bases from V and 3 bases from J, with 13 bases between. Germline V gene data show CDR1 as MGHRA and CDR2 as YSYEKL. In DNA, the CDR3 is TGCGCCAGCAGCCAGGCCATTAGGACTACAGATACGCAGTATTTT. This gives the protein CASSQAIRTTDTQYF.

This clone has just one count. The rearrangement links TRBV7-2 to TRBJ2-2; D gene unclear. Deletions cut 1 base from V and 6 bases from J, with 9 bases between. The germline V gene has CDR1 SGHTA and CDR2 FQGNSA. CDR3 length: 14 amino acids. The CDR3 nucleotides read TGTGCCAGCAGCTTAGTTGGTCAGTCCGGGGAGCTGTTTTTT. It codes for CASSLVGQSGELFF.

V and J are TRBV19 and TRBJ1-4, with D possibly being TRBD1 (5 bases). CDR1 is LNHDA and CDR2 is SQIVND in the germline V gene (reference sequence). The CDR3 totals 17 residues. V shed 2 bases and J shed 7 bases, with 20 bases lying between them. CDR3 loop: CASSIRRGLPNPEKLFF. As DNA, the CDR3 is TGTGCCAGTAGTATACGGAGGGGACTCCCTAACCCTGAAAAACTGTTTTTT. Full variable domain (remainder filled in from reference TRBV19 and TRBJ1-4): DGGITQSPKYLFRKEGQNVTLSCEQNLNHDAMYWYRQDPGQGLRLIYYSQIVNDFQKGDIAEGYSVSREKKESFPLTVTSAQKNPTAFYLCASSIRRGLPNPEKLFFGSGTQLSVL.

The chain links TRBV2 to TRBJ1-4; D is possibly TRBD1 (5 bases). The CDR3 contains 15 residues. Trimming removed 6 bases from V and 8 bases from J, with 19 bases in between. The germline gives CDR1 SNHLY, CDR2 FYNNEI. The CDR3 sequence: CASSQGQGRYEKLFF. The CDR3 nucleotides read TGTGCCAGCAGCCAAGGCCAGGGCAGATACGAAAAACTGTTTTTT.

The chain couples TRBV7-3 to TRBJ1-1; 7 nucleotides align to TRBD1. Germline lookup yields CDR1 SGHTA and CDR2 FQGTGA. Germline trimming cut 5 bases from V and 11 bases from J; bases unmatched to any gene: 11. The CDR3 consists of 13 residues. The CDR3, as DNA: TGTGCCAGCAGCCCCGACCCGACAGGGCCGGCTTTCTTT. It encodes CASSPDPTGPAFF.

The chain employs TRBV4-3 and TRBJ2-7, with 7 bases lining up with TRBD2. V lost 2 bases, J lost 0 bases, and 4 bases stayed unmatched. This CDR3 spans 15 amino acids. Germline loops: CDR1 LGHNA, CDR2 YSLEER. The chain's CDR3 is CASSQLADGSYEQYF. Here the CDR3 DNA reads TGCGCCAGCAGCCAACTAGCGGACGGCTCCTACGAGCAGTACTTC.